Listed below are T cell receptor beta chains from one sample, sequenced in a study of lymphopenia after photon versus proton radiotherapy. Some clones are missing from TCRdb's copy, which holds only in-frame ones; the method was immunoSEQ multiplex PCR. The repertoire has just over 25,000 clones, more than 70% of them found once; the top ten carry around 5.2%. The sample here was peripheral blood, taken from a patient treated with photon-based radiotherapy. Receptors were obtained from a man aged 25-45 years with gastric cancer. The CDR3 runs from the conserved cysteine through the conserved F or W. A D gene is named only where the DNA matches it firmly. The listing skips clone size in some rows; elsewhere it reads once, few, many or a size class.

TRBV28	NA	TRBD2	TRBJ2-7	CASRLAGGVEYEQYF	TGTGCCAGCAGGCTAGCGGGAGGGGTAGAGTACGAGCAGTACTTC
TRBV6-6	once	NA	TRBJ2-5	CASSYKAGPGETQYF	TGTGCCAGCAGTTATAAAGCGGGCCCCGGGGAGACCCAGTACTTC
TRBV7-6	once	NA	TRBJ2-1	CASSLKKNEQFF	TGTGCCAGCAGCTTAAAGAAAAATGAGCAGTTCTTC
TRBV11-3	NA	TRBD2	TRBJ2-7	CASSKTSDEQYF	TGTGCCAGCAGCAAAACTAGCGACGAGCAGTACTTC
TRBV9	NA	TRBD1	TRBJ2-5	CASSMGQLQETQYF	TGTGCCAGCAGCATGGGACAGCTTCAAGAGACCCAGTACTTC
TRBV13	NA	NA	TRBJ2-1	CASSLGSGLYNEQFF	TGTGCCAGCAGCTTAGGATCGGGGCTTTACAATGAGCAGTTCTTC
TRBV7-3	NA	NA	TRBJ2-7	CASSFYLAPVEQYF	TGTGCCAGCAGCTTCTATTTGGCCCCTGTCGAGCAGTACTTC
TRBV15	few	NA	TRBJ1-4	CATSRDLDGEKLFF	TGTGCCACCAGCAGAGATCTCGATGGAGAAAAACTGTTTTTT
TRBV4-2	NA	TRBD2	TRBJ2-4	CASSQDQQRISGRAKNIQYF	TGTGCCAGCAGCCAAGATCAACAGCGGATTAGCGGGAGGGCCAAAAACATTCAGTACTTC
TRBV5-1	NA	NA	TRBJ2-3	CASSLQGDGATDTQYF	TGCGCCAGCAGCTTACAGGGAGATGGAGCCACAGATACGCAGTATTTT
TRBV19	few	NA	TRBJ2-6	CASTDRTGANVLTF	TGTGCCAGTACCGACAGAACTGGGGCCAACGTCCTGACTTTC
TRBV28	NA	TRBD1	TRBJ1-4	CASSLSGTDRGEKLFF	TGTGCCAGCAGTTTATCCGGGACGGACAGGGGGGAAAAACTGTTTTTT
TRBV18	NA	NA	TRBJ2-2	CASSPEETGELFF	TGTGCCAGCTCACCAGAGGAAACCGGGGAGCTGTTTTTT
TRBV27	once	TRBD2	TRBJ2-3	CASSLGLVAGVTDTQYF	TGTGCCAGCAGTTTGGGGCTGGTAGCGGGAGTCACAGATACGCAGTATTTT
TRBV5-8	NA	NA	TRBJ1-5	CASSLGGGQPQHF	TGTGCCAGCAGCTTGGGGGGGGGTCAGCCCCAGCATTTT
TRBV9	few	NA	TRBJ1-1	CASSLGGPWNTEAFF	TGTGCCAGCAGCCTAGGTGGGCCATGGAACACTGAAGCTTTCTTT
TRBV5-5	NA	NA	TRBJ2-3	CASSSPQGTNTDTQYF	TGTGCCAGCAGTTCACCGCAGGGGACTAACACAGATACGCAGTATTTT
TRBV10-3	NA	NA	TRBJ1-5	CAISDRGQLGDQPQHF	TGTGCCATCAGTGATCGAGGACAGCTAGGCGATCAGCCCCAGCATTTT
TRBV18	once	NA	TRBJ1-1	CASSPQEGNTEAFF	TGTGCCAGCTCACCACAGGAGGGGAACACTGAAGCTTTCTTT
TRBV15	NA	NA	TRBJ2-5	CATSRPINDGGRRETQYF	TGTGCCACCAGCAGACCAATAAACGATGGGGGCCGTAGAGAGACCCAGTACTTC
TRBV4-2	NA	TRBD2	TRBJ2-3	CASSQVRSSGGSYTQYF	TGTGCCAGCAGCCAAGTCCGCTCTAGCGGGGGGAGTTATACGCAGTATTTT
TRBV9	once	NA	TRBJ2-6	CASSSPLGQQHSGANVLTF	TGTGCCAGCAGCTCCCCCCTGGGACAACAACACTCTGGGGCCAACGTCCTGACTTTC
TRBV6-5	NA	NA	TRBJ1-4	CASKTGTRTEKLFF	TGTGCCAGCAAAACCGGGACAAGGACCGAAAAACTGTTTTTT
TRBV7-8	NA	TRBD2	TRBJ2-1	CASSPLASGGHNEQFF	TGTGCCAGCAGCCCTCTGGCTAGCGGGGGCCACAATGAGCAGTTCTTC
TRBV5-6	NA	NA	TRBJ1-4	CASSITGAEKLFF	TGTGCCAGCAGCATAACTGGGGCGGAAAAACTGTTTTTT
TRBV7-2	NA	NA	TRBJ2-1	CASSLGQATYNEQFF	TGTGCCAGCAGCTTAGGACAGGCAACCTACAATGAGCAGTTCTTC
TRBV7-6	NA	TRBD1	TRBJ2-3	CASSRFYRGQGDTQYF	TGTGCCAGCAGCCGATTCTACAGGGGGCAAGGAGATACGCAGTATTTT
TRBV7-3	NA	TRBD1	TRBJ2-7	CASSLRDRDDEQYF	TGTGCCAGCAGCCTCCGGGACAGGGATGACGAGCAGTACTTC
TRBV15	NA	TRBD2	TRBJ2-3	CATSRESGGGSDTQYF	TGTGCCACCAGCAGAGAAAGCGGGGGGGGGTCAGATACGCAGTATTTT
TRBV7-9	NA	TRBD1	TRBJ2-2	CASSLPRQGSTGELFF	TGTGCCAGCAGCTTACCTAGACAGGGTAGCACCGGGGAGCTGTTTTTT
TRBV27	NA	TRBD1	TRBJ1-2	CASSGTALNYGYTF	TGTGCCAGCAGTGGGACAGCTCTCAACTATGGCTACACCTTC
TRBV5-4	NA	NA	TRBJ2-1	CASSVAINSYNEQFF	TGTGCCAGCAGCGTAGCTATTAACTCCTACAATGAGCAGTTCTTC
TRBV2	NA	NA	TRBJ2-1	CASSVGMSSYNEQFF	TGTGCCAGCAGTGTAGGGATGAGCTCCTACAATGAGCAGTTCTTC
TRBV4-3	NA	TRBD2	TRBJ2-7	CASSQGRGSGEQYF	TGCGCCAGCAGCCAAGGGCGCGGGAGTGGTGAGCAGTACTTC
TRBV5-1	NA	TRBD1	TRBJ2-3	CASSFPGQGVGVTDTQYF	TGCGCCAGCAGCTTCCCGGGACAGGGGGTGGGTGTCACAGATACGCAGTATTTT
TRBV14	NA	TRBD1	TRBJ2-6	CASSRLTGSSGANVLTF	TGTGCCAGCAGCCGCCTGACAGGGAGCTCTGGGGCCAACGTCCTGACTTTC
TRBV5-6	NA	TRBD1	TRBJ2-1	CASSLAGTGGTNEQFF	TGTGCCAGCAGCTTGGCGGGGACAGGCGGGACTAATGAGCAGTTCTTC
TRBV6-4	once	NA	TRBJ1-3	CASSYSTKLSGNTIYF	TGTGCCAGCAGTTACTCGACAAAACTCTCTGGAAACACCATATATTTT
TRBV4-1	NA	TRBD2	TRBJ2-1	CASSLLAGGNYNEQFF	TGCGCCAGCAGCCTTTTAGCGGGAGGGAATTACAATGAGCAGTTCTTC
TRBV5-4	NA	TRBD2	TRBJ2-3	CASSLPGLAGTDTQYF	TGTGCCAGCAGCTTGCCAGGACTAGCGGGAACAGATACGCAGTATTTT
TRBV6-5	NA	TRBD1	TRBJ2-7	CASSDSGGYEQYF	TGTGCCAGCAGTGACTCAGGGGGCTACGAGCAGTACTTC
TRBV5-4	NA	NA	TRBJ2-1	CASSQSAGFSYNEQFF	TGTGCCAGCAGCCAGTCAGCGGGTTTCTCCTACAATGAGCAGTTCTTC
TRBV7-8	NA	TRBD2	TRBJ2-7	CASSHRTSVSSYEQYF	TGTGCCAGCAGTCATCGTACTAGCGTGAGCTCCTACGAGCAGTACTTC
TRBV10-3	NA	TRBD1	TRBJ1-1	CASSNRGQTEAFF	TGTGCCTCGTCGAACAGGGGTCAAACTGAAGCTTTCTTT
TRBV7-9	NA	NA	TRBJ1-1	CASSPLGNTEAFF	TGTGCCAGCAGCCCCCTGGGCAACACTGAAGCTTTCTTT
TRBV5-1	NA	NA	TRBJ1-4	CASSLDTGTDEKLFF	TGCGCCAGCAGCTTGGATACGGGGACGGATGAAAAACTGTTTTTT
TRBV9	NA	NA	TRBJ1-6	CASSVDLADNSPLHF	TGTGCCAGCAGCGTAGATTTGGCGGATAATTCACCCCTCCACTTT
TRBV10-3	few	NA	TRBJ2-7	CAISSKQEEEQYF	TGTGCCATCAGTAGTAAGCAGGAGGAGGAGCAGTACTTC
TRBV15	NA	TRBD1	TRBJ2-3	CATSRSGQSTDTQYF	TGTGCCACCAGCAGATCGGGACAGAGCACAGATACGCAGTATTTT
TRBV10-1	NA	NA	TRBJ1-1	CASSDGAGANTEAFF	TGCGCCAGCAGTGACGGGGCAGGGGCGAACACTGAAGCTTTCTTT
TRBV5-4	NA	TRBD1	TRBJ1-3	CASSGGQGAGNTIYF	TGTGCCAGCAGCGGAGGACAGGGGGCTGGAAACACCATATATTTT
TRBV15	NA	NA	TRBJ1-2	CATSPFRGGASGYTF	TGTGCCACCAGCCCTTTCCGCGGGGGCGCGTCTGGCTACACCTTC
TRBV7-9	NA	NA	TRBJ2-2	CASSSDPTGELFF	TGTGCCAGCAGCTCCGACCCGACGGGGGAGCTGTTTTTT
TRBV2	NA	NA	TRBJ1-6	CASNRDANSPLHF	TGTGCCAGCAACCGGGACGCAAATTCACCCCTCCACTTT